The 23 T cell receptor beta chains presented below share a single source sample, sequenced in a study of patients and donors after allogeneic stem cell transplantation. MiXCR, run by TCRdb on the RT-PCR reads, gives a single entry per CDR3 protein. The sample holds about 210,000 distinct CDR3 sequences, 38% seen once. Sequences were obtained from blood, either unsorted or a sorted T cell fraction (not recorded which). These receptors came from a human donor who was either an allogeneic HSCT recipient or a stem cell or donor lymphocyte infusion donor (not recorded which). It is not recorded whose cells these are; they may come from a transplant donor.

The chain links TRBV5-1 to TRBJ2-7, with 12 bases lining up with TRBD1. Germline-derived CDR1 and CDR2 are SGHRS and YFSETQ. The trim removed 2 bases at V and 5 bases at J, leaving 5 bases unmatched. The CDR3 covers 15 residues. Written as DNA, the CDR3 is TGCGCCAGCAGCTTATCCGGGACAGGGGGCAACGAGCAGTACTTC. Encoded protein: CASSLSGTGGNEQYF.

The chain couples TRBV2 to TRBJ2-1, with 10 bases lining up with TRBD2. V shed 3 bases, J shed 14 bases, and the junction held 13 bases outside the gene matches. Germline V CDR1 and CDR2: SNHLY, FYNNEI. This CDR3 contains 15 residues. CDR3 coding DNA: TGTGCCAGCAGTGAGTGGGCTAGCGGGGGAGCGGACAAGTTCTTC. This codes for CASSEWASGGADKFF.

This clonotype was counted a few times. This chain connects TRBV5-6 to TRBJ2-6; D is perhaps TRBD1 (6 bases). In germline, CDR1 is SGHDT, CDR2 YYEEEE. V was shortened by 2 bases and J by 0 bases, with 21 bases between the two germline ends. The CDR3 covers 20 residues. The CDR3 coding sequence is TGTGCCAGCAGCTTATTCCAAGGCAGGGGCCTTAGCTCTGGGGCCAACGTCCTGACTTTC. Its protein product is CASSLFQGRGLSSGANVLTF.

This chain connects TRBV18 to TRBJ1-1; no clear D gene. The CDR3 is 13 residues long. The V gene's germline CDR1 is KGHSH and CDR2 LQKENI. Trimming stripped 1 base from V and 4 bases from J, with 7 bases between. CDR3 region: CASSPRAATEAFF. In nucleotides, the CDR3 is TGTGCCAGCTCACCACGGGCGGCCACTGAAGCTTTCTTT.

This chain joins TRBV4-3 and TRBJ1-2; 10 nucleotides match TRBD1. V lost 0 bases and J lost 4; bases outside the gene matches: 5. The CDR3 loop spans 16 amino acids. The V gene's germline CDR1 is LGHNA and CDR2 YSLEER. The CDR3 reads CASSQDVRQGAYGYTF. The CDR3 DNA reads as TGCGCCAGCAGCCAAGACGTTCGACAGGGGGCCTATGGCTACACCTTC.

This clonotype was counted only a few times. DNA for the CDR3: TGCGCCAGCAGCTTGGGGACCGAGAATGAGCAGTTCTTC. Translated: CASSLGTENEQFF. V is TRBV5-1 and J is TRBJ2-1; no definite D call. Trimming shortened V by 0 bases and J by 7 bases, and 8 bases separated the two germline ends. Looked up from germline, CDR1 is SGHRS and CDR2 is YFSETQ. This CDR3 spans 13 amino acids. The full variable domain, with the rest looked up from reference TRBV5-1 and TRBJ2-1, is KAGVTQTPRYLIKTRGQQVTLSCSPISGHRSVSWYQQTPGQGLQFLFEYFSETQRNKGNFPGRFSGRQFSNSRSEMNVSTLELGDSALYLCASSLGTENEQFFGPGTRLTVL.

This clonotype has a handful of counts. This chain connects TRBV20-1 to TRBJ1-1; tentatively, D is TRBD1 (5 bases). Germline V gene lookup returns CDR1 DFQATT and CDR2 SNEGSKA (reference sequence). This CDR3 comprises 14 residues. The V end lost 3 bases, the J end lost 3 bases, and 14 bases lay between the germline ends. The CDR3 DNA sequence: TGCAGTGCTAGGGCCGGGGCGGGCGACACTGAAGCTTTCTTT. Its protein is CSARAGAGDTEAFF.

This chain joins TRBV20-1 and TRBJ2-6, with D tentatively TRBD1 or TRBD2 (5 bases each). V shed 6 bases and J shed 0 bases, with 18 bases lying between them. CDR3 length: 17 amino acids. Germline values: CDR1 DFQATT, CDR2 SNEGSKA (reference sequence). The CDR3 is CSAMGRHLSSGANVLTF. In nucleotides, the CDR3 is TGCAGTGCAATGGGACGCCACCTGAGCTCTGGGGCCAACGTCCTGACTTTC.

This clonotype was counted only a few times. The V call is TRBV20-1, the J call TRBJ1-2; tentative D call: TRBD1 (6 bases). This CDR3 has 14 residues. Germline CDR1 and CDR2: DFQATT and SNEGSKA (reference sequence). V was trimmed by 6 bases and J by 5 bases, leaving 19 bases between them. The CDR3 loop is CSAIRVTGPYGYTF. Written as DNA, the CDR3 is TGCAGTGCCATAAGAGTGACAGGCCCTTATGGCTACACCTTC.

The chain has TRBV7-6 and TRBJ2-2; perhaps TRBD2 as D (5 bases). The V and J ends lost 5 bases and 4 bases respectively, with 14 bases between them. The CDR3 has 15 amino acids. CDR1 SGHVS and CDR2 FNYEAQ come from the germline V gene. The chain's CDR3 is CASSPPGFSTGELFF. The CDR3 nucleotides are TGTGCCAGCAGCCCACCGGGATTTTCCACCGGGGAGCTGTTTTTT. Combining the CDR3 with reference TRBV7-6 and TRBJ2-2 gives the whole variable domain GAGVSQSPRYKVTKRGQDVALRCDPISGHVSLYWYRQALGQGPEFLTYFNYEAQQDKSGLPNDRFSAERPEGSISTLTIQRTEQRDSAMYRCASSPPGFSTGELFFGEGSRLTVL.

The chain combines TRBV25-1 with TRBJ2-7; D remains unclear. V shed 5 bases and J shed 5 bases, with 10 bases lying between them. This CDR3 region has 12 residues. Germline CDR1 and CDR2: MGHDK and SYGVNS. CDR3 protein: CASSYDRDEQYF. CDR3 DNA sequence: TGTGCCAGCAGTTACGATCGAGACGAGCAGTACTTC.

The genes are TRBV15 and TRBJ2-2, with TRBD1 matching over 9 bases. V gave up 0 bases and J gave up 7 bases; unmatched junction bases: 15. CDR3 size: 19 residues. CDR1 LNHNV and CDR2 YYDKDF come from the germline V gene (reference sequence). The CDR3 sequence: CATSRDPSAGQGRIGELFF. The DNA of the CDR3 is TGTGCCACCAGCAGAGATCCTTCGGCGGGACAGGGTCGTATCGGGGAGCTGTTTTTT.

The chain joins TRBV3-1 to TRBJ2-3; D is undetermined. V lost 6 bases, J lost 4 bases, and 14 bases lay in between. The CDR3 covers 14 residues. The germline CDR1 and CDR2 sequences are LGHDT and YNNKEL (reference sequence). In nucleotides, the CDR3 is TGTGCCAGCAGTATAGCCCACGGAGCAGATACGCAGTATTTT. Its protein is CASSIAHGADTQYF.

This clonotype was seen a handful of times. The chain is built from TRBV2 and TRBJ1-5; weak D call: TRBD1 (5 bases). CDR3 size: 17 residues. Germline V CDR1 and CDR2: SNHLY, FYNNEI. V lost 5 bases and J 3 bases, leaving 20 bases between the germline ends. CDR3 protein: CASSPGIQALHNQPQHF. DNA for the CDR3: TGTGCCAGCAGTCCAGGAATACAGGCCCTTCACAATCAGCCCCAGCATTTT.

CDR3 amino acids: CASSLLASGGSYEQYF. CDR3 nucleotide sequence: TGTGCCAGCAGTTTATTGGCTAGCGGGGGGTCCTACGAGCAGTACTTC. This chain links TRBV27 with TRBJ2-7; TRBD2 matches 11 bases. The CDR3 loop spans 16 amino acids. Per germline, CDR1 MNHEY and CDR2 SMNVEV (reference sequence). The J segment lost 1 base and the V segment lost 1 base, leaving 3 bases of the junction unmatched.

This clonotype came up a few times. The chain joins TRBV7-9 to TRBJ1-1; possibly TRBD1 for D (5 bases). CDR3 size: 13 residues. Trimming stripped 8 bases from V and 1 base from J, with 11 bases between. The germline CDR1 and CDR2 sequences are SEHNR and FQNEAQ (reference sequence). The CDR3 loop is CASADQGNTEAFF. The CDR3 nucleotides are TGTGCCAGCGCCGACCAGGGGAACACTGAAGCTTTCTTT.

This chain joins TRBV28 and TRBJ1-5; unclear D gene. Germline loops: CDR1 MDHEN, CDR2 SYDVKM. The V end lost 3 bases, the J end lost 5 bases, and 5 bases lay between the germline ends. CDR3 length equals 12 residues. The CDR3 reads CASSLLHQPQHF. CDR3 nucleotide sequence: TGTGCCAGCAGTTTGTTACATCAGCCCCAGCATTTT.

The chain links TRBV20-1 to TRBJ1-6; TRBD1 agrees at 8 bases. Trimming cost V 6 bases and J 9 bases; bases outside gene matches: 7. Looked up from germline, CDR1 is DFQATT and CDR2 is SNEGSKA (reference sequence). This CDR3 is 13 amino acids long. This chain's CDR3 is CSAPAGGASPLHF. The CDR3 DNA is TGCAGTGCCCCCGCAGGGGGCGCTTCACCCCTCCACTTT.

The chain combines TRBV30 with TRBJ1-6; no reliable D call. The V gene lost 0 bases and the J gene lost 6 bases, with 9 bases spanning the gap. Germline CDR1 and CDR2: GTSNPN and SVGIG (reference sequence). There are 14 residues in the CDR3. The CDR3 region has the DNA TGTGCCTGGAGTGTCGTAGGACGTAATTCACCCCTCCACTTT. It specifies CAWSVVGRNSPLHF.

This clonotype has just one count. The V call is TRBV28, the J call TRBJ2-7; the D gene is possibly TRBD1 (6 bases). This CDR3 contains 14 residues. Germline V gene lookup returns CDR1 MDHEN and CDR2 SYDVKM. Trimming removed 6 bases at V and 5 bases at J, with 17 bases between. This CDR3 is CASRKQGRTHEQYF. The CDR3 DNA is TGTGCCAGCAGGAAACAGGGTAGGACCCACGAGCAGTACTTC. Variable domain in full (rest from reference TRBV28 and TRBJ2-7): DVKVTQSSRYLVKRTGEKVFLECVQDMDHENMFWYRQDPGLGLRLIYFSYDVKMKEKGDIPEGYSVSREKKERFSLILESASTNQTSMYLCASRKQGRTHEQYFGPGTRLTVT.

The CDR3 loop reads CSADGWGNEQFF. For the CDR3, the DNA is TGCAGCGCCGACGGGTGGGGCAATGAGCAGTTCTTC. V and J are TRBV29-1 and TRBJ2-1; D uncertain. This CDR3 has 12 residues. Trimming cost V 7 bases and J 6 bases, with 13 bases left between them. Germline assignment: CDR1 SQVTM and CDR2 ANQGSEA.

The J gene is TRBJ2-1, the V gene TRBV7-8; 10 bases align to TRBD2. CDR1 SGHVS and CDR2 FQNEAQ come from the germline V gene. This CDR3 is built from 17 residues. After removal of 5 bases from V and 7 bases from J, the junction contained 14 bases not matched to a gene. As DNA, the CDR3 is TGTGCCAGCAGCATAACTGACCCGGGACTAGCGATTAATGAGCAGTTCTTC. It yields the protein CASSITDPGLAINEQFF. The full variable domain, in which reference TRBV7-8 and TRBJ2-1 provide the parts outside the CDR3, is GAGVSQSPRYKVAKRGQDVALRCDPISGHVSLFWYQQALGQGPEFLTYFQNEAQLDKSGLPSDRFFAERPEGSVSTLKIQRTQQEDSAVYLCASSITDPGLAINEQFFGPGTRLTVL.

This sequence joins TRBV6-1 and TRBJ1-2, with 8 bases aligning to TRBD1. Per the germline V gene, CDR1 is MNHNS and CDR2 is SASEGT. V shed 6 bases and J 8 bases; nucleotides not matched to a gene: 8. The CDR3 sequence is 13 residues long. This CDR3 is CASRESGGRGYTF. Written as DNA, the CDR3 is TGTGCCAGCAGAGAATCAGGGGGCCGAGGCTACACCTTC.